This TCR beta chain was recorded in a study of cytomegalovirus exposure and HLA in healthy donors. General observations from the study: Reports indicated that the classifier achieved high specificity and sensitivity in diagnosing cytomegalovirus status.

With regard to this clone: Its antigen is not identified.

Germline lookup yields CDR1 LNHNV and CDR2 YYDKDF (reference sequence). The ends lost 0 bases at V and 2 bases at J; junction bases unmatched: 12. The CDR3 is 19 amino acids. The PCR contained 60 Vbeta and 13 Jbeta primers. Clones were read by immunoSEQ multiplex PCR, and TCRdb kept only the in-frame ones, dropping some. The table counts 200,000 or so clones; 0.65% to 0.75% lies in the top ten. This clonotype was obtained from a boy aged 10-17 years in good health and CMV-seronegative. The sample comprised PBMCs. The V gene is TRBV15, the J gene TRBJ2-1; TRBD2 matches at 8 bases. The CDR3: CATSRDQSGGHRTYNEQFF. CDR3 in DNA: TGTGCCACCAGCAGAGATCAAAGCGGGGGTCACCGTACCTACAATGAGCAGTTCTTC.